A selection of T cell receptor beta chains follows, all from one sample in a study of T cell responses to AZD1222 COVID-19 vaccine. Repertoires were generated with immunoSEQ multiplex PCR, while TCRdb's copy carries only in-frame clones and drops some. The table lists some 150,000 clones, 93% of them singletons. Sequencing was performed on peripheral blood, taken on day 0 of AZD1222 vaccination. The receptors were sampled from an adult in good health. CDR3s include the opening cysteine and the closing phenylalanine or tryptophan. D genes are given only for firm matches. A row's size may be missing; if present it is once, few, many or a size class.

D gene: -; V gene: TRBV5-8; J gene: TRBJ2-7; clone size: -; CDR3 DNA: TGTGCCAGCAGCTTTCGAGGCATTTTTAGCTACGAGCAGTACTTC; CDR3 protein: CASSFRGIFSYEQYF
D gene: -; V gene: TRBV11-2; J gene: TRBJ1-1; clone size: -; CDR3 DNA: TGTGCCAGCAGCTTAGAGGGGGCCCTAGGCACTGAAGCTTTCTTT; CDR3 protein: CASSLEGALGTEAFF
D gene: TRBD1; V gene: TRBV19; J gene: TRBJ1-5; clone size: -; CDR3 DNA: TGTGCCAGTACCCCGGACAGGGCCGTTAGTCAGCCCCAGCATTTT; CDR3 protein: CASTPDRAVSQPQHF
D gene: -; V gene: TRBV27; J gene: TRBJ2-3; clone size: -; CDR3 DNA: TGTGCCAGCAGCGCAGACAGGATGGTAGCCGATACGCAGTATTTT; CDR3 protein: CASSADRMVADTQYF
D gene: TRBD2; V gene: TRBV7-2; J gene: TRBJ2-1; clone size: once; CDR3 DNA: TGTGCCAGCAGCAAGAACGCGGGGGGGAATGAGCAGTTCTTC; CDR3 protein: CASSKNAGGNEQFF
D gene: -; V gene: TRBV5-1; J gene: TRBJ2-7; clone size: -; CDR3 DNA: TGCGCCAGCAGCACCACAGGGACTCTCTCCTACGAGCAGTACTTC; CDR3 protein: CASSTTGTLSYEQYF
D gene: -; V gene: TRBV6-6; J gene: TRBJ1-2; clone size: -; CDR3 DNA: TGTGCCAGCAGTTACTCGGGACGGGCCAATGGCTACACCTTC; CDR3 protein: CASSYSGRANGYTF
D gene: -; V gene: TRBV10-1; J gene: TRBJ2-1; clone size: -; CDR3 DNA: TGCGCCAGCAGTGAGGGCAGACTACAGTTCTTC; CDR3 protein: CASSEGRLQFF
D gene: TRBD1; V gene: TRBV19; J gene: TRBJ1-1; clone size: -; CDR3 DNA: TGTGCCAGTAGTGACCGGGACAGGGGGCTGGAAGCTTTCTTT; CDR3 protein: CASSDRDRGLEAFF
D gene: -; V gene: TRBV5-1; J gene: TRBJ1-1; clone size: -; CDR3 DNA: TGCGCCAGCAGCTTGAACAGAAACACTGAAGCTTTCTTT; CDR3 protein: CASSLNRNTEAFF